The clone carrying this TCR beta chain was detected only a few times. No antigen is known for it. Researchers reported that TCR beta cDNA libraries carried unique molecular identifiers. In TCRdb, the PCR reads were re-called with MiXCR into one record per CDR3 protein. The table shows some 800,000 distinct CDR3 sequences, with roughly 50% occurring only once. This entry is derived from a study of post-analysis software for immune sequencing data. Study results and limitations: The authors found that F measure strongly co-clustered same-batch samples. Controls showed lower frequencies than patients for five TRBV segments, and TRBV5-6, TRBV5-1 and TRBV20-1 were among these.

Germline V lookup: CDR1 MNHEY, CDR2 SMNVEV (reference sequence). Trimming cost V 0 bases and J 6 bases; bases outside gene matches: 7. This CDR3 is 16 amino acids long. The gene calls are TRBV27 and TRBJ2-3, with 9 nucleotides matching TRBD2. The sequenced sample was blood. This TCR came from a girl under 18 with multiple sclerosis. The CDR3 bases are TGTGCCAGCAGTTTATCGCAGACTAGCGGCGCGGATACGCAGTATTTT. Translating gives CASSLSQTSGADTQYF.